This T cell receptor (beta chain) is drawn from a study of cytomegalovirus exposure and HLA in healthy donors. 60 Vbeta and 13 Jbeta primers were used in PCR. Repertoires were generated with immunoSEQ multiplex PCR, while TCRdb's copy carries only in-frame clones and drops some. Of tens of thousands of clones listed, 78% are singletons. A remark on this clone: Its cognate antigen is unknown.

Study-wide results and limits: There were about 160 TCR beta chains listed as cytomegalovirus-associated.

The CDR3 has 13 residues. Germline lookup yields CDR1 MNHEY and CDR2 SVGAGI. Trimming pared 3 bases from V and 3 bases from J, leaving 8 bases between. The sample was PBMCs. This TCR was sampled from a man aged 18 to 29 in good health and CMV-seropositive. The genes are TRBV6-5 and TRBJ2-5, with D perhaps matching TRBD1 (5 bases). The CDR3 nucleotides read TGTGCCAGCAGTTATGTAGGGGAAGAGACCCAGTACTTC. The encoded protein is CASSYVGEETQYF.